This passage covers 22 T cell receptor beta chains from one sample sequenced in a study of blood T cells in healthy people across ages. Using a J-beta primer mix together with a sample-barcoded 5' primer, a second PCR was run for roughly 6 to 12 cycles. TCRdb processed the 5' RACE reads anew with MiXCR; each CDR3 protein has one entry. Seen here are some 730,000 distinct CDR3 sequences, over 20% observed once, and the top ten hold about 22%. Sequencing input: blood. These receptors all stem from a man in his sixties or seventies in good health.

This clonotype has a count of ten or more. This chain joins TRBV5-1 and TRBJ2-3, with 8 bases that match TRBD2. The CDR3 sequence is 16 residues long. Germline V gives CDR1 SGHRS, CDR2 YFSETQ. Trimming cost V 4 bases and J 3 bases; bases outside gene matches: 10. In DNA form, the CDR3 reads TGCGCCAGCAGCCCACCGACGGGACTAGGTACAGATACGCAGTATTTT. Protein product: CASSPPTGLGTDTQYF. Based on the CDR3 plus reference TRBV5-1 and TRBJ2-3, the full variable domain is KAGVTQTPRYLIKTRGQQVTLSCSPISGHRSVSWYQQTPGQGLQFLFEYFSETQRNKGNFPGRFSGRQFSNSRSEMNVSTLELGDSALYLCASSPPTGLGTDTQYFGPGTRLTVL.

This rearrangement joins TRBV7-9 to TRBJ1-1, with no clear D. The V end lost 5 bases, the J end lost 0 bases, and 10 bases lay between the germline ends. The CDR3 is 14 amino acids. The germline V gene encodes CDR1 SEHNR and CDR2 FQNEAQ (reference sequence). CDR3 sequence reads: CASSVETLNTEAFF. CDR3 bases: TGTGCCAGCAGCGTAGAGACCCTGAACACTGAAGCTTTCTTT.

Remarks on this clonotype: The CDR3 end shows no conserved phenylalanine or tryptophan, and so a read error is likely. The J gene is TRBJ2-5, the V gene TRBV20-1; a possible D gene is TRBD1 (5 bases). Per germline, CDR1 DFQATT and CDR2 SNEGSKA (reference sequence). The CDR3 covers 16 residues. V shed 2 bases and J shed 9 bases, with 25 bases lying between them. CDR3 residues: CSARLPKQETPGSQYV. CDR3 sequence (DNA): TGCAGTGCTAGACTTCCGAAACAGGAGACCCCTGGATCCCAGTACGTC.

The CDR3, as DNA: TGTGCCAGCAGCTTTTTTATGGGACAGAAGAGGAGGGAGACCCAGTACTTC. Amino acid sequence: CASSFFMGQKRRETQYF. V gene TRBV13 combines with J gene TRBJ2-5, with 7 bases identical to TRBD1. Germline-derived CDR1 and CDR2 are PRHDT and FYEKMQ (reference sequence). V dropped 3 bases and J dropped 5; count of bases not matched to a gene: 15. The CDR3 length is 17 residues. Combining the CDR3 with reference TRBV13 and TRBJ2-5 gives the whole variable domain AAGVIQSPRHLIKEKRETATLKCYPIPRHDTVYWYQQGPGQDPQFLISFYEKMQSDKGSIPDRFSAQQFSDYHSELNMSSLELGDSALYFCASSFFMGQKRRETQYFGPGTRLLVL.

CDR3 sequence reads: CASSVGWQLNTEAFF. CDR3 sequence (DNA): TGTGCCAGCAGCGTAGGGTGGCAGTTGAACACTGAAGCTTTCTTT. The gene calls are TRBV9 and TRBJ1-1; D ambiguous. There are 15 residues in the CDR3. Germline loops: CDR1 SGDLS, CDR2 YYNGEE. V lost 0 bases, J lost 0 bases, and 9 bases lay in between.

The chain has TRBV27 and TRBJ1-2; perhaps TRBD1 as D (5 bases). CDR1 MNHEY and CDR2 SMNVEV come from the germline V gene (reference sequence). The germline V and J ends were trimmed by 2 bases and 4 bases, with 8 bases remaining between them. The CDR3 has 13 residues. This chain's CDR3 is CASSLRGSYGYTF. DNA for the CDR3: TGTGCCAGCAGTTTAAGGGGTTCCTATGGCTACACCTTC.

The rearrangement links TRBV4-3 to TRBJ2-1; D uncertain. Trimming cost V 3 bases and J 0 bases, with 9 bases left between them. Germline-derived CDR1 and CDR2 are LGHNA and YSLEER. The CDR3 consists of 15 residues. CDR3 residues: CASSQIGLSYNEQFF. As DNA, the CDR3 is TGCGCCAGCAGCCAGATCGGGCTCTCCTACAATGAGCAGTTCTTC.

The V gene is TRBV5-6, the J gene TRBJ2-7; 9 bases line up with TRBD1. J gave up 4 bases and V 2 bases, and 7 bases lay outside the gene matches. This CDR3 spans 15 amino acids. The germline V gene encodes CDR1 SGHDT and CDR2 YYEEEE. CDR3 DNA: TGTGCCAGCAGCTTCTCGGGACAGGGTTATTACGAGCAGTACGTC. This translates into CASSFSGQGYYEQYV.

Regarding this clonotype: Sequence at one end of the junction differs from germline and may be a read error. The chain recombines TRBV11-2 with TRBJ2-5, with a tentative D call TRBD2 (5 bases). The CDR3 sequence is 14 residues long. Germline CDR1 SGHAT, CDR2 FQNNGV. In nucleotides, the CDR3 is TGCGCCAGCAGCTTTCGGGGAGCGCTGGAGACCCAGTACTTC. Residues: CASSFRGALETQYF.

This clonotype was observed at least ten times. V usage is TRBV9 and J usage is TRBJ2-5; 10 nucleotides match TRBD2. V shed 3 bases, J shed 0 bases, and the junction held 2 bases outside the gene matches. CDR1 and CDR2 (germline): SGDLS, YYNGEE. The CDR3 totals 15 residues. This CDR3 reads CASSGGLANQETQYF. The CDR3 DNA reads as TGTGCCAGCAGCGGGGGACTAGCGAACCAAGAGACCCAGTACTTC.

In DNA, the CDR3 is TGCGCCAGCAGCTCTTCAGACAGACCCTACGAGCAGTACGTC. Its protein is CASSSSDRPYEQYV. The rearrangement joins TRBV5-1 to TRBJ2-7; D perhaps matches TRBD1 (5 bases). The germline V and J ends were trimmed by 3 bases and 2 bases, with 12 bases remaining between them. Germline V lookup: CDR1 SGHRS, CDR2 YFSETQ. The CDR3 consists of 14 residues.

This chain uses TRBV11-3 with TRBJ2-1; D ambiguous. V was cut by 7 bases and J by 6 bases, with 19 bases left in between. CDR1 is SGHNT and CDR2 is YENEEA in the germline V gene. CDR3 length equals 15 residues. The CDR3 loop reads CASKPPLGRGNEQFF. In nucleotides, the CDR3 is TGTGCCAGCAAACCGCCTCTAGGAAGAGGCAATGAGCAGTTCTTC.

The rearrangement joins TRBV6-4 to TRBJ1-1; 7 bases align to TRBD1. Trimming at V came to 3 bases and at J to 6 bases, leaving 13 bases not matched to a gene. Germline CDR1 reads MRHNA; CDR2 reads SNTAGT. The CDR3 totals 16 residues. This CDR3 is CASSERSQGSRAEAFF. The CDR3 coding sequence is TGTGCCAGCAGTGAGAGATCACAGGGGTCAAGGGCTGAAGCTTTCTTT.

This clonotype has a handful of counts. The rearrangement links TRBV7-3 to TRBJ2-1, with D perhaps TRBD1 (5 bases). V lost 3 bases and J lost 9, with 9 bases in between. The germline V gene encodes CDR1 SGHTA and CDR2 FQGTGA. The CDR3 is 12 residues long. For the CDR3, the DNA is TGTGCCAGCAGCTTCCAGGGAACTGAGCAGTTCTTC. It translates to CASSFQGTEQFF.

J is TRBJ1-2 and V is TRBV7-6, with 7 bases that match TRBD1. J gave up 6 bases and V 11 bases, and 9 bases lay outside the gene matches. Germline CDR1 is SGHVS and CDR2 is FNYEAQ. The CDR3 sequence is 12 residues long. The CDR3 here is CAVSGGAHGYTF. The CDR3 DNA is TGTGCCGTCTCAGGGGGGGCGCATGGCTACACCTTC.

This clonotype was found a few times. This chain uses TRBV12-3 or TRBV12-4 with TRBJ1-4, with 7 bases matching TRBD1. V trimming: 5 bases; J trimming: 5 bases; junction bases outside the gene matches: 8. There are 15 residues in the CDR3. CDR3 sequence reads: CASSGTGTENEKLFF. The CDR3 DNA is TGTGCCAGCAGTGGGACCGGGACAGAGAATGAAAAACTGTTTTTT.

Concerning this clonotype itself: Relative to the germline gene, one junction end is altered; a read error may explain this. CDR3 DNA: TGTGCCAGCAGTCAAGAGCGGGGGGGCGCAGATACGCAATATTTT. Translating it yields CASSQERGGADTQYF. This sequence joins TRBV12-3 or TRBV12-4 and TRBJ2-3; 10 bases match TRBD2. CDR3 length equals 15 residues.

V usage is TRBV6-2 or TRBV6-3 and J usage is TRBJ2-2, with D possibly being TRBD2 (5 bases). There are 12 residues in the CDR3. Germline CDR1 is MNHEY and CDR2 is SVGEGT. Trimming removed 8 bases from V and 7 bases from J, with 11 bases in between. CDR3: CASGTGVGELFF. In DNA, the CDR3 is TGTGCCAGCGGAACCGGGGTCGGGGAGCTGTTTTTT.

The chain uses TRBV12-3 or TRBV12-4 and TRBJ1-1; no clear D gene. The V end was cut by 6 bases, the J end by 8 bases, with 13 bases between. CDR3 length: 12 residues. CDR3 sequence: CASSRTFGEAFF. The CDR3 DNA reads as TGTGCCAGCAGCAGGACCTTCGGAGAAGCTTTCTTT.

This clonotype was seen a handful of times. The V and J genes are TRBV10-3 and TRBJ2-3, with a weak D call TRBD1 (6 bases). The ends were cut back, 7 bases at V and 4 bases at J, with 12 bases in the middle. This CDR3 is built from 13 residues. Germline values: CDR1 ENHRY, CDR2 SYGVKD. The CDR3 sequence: CAIMGARSDTQYF. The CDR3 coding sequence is TGTGCCATCATGGGGGCTCGCTCAGATACGCAGTATTTT.

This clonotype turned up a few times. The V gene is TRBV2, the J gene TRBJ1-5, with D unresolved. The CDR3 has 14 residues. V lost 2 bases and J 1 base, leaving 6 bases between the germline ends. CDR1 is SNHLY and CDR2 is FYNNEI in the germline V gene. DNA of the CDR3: TGTGCCAGCAGTGAAAATTACAGCAATCAGCCCCAGCATTTT. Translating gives CASSENYSNQPQHF.

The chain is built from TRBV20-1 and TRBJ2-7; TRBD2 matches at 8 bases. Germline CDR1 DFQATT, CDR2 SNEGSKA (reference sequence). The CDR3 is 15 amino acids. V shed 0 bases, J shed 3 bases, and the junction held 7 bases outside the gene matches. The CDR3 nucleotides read TGCAGTGCTAGAGATAGGACCCTAGCGGGCTACGAGCAGTACGTC. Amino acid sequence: CSARDRTLAGYEQYV.